The 22 T cell receptor beta chains in this list originate from one sample, sequenced in a study of identical twins. TCRdb analysed the 5' RACE reads with MiXCR anew, one entry per CDR3 protein. The sample yields about 330,000 distinct CDR3 sequences, around 12% seen once. These data are also associated with another study on yellow fever vaccine responses in identical twins.

Sequencing was done on a sample of CD8+ T cells sorted from blood. Receptor source: a woman under 30 in good health.

J is TRBJ1-1 and V is TRBV5-5, with 10 bases lining up with TRBD1. Losses at the gene ends were 4 bases for V and 5 bases for J; bases not matched to a gene: 8. The germline V gene has CDR1 SGHKS and CDR2 YYEKEE (reference sequence). The CDR3 is 15 amino acids. The CDR3 nucleotides are TGTGCCAGCAGCCAAGGGACAGGGGATTATACTGAAGCTTTCTTT. Encoded protein: CASSQGTGDYTEAFF.

This clonotype was detected a few times. V usage is TRBV5-6 and J usage is TRBJ2-5, with TRBD2 as a possible D gene (6 bases). The germline V gene has CDR1 SGHDT and CDR2 YYEEEE. This CDR3 has 13 amino acids. Trimming took 4 bases from V and 7 from J, leaving 14 bases between them. The DNA of the CDR3 is TGTGCCAGCAGCCCTAATCTGGGGGGGACCCAGTACTTC. Translated, it gives CASSPNLGGTQYF.

This clonotype was detected many times. The CDR3 region is CATSSNDRQETQYF. In nucleotides, the CDR3 is TGTGCCACCAGCAGCAATGACAGACAAGAGACCCAGTACTTC. The chain carries TRBV15 and TRBJ2-5, with a possible D match to TRBD1 (5 bases). The CDR3 runs to 14 residues. V was trimmed by 3 bases and J by 2 bases, leaving 10 bases between them. Germline CDR1 and CDR2: LNHNV and YYDKDF (reference sequence).

This clonotype was seen a handful of times. The chain recombines TRBV3-1 with TRBJ2-1, with a tentative D call TRBD2 (6 bases). Per the germline V gene, CDR1 is LGHDT and CDR2 is YNNKEL (reference sequence). CDR3 length: 18 residues. V was cut by 3 bases and J by 5 bases, with 23 bases left in between. The CDR3 nucleotides are TGTGCCAGCAGCCACGGTGGCAGCCGGGGACTGCCCCACAATGAGCAGTTCTTC. Its protein is CASSHGGSRGLPHNEQFF.

This clonotype was seen a handful of times. The gene calls are TRBV29-1 and TRBJ2-7, with 7 bases that match TRBD1. The CDR3 spans 15 residues. Germline CDR1 is SQVTM and CDR2 is ANQGSEA. The junction had 12 bases not matched to a gene; V was cut back by 5 bases and J by 2 bases. CDR3 DNA sequence: TGCAGCGTTCCTGCCGGGACAGCATACACCTACGAGCAGTACGTC. Protein sequence: CSVPAGTAYTYEQYV.

This clonotype was seen once. This chain uses TRBV7-7 with TRBJ2-7, with 13 bases identical to TRBD2. The CDR3 has 17 amino acids. V dropped 4 bases and J dropped 3; count of bases not matched to a gene: 9. CDR1 is SSHAT, CDR2 FNYEAQ, per germline (reference sequence). The CDR3 sequence is CASSWRGGLAGFYEQYF. The CDR3 DNA reads TGTGCCAGCAGCTGGAGAGGGGGACTAGCGGGATTCTACGAGCAGTACTTC. The full variable domain, with the rest looked up from reference TRBV7-7 and TRBJ2-7, is GAGVSQSPRYKVTKRGQDVTLRCDPISSHATLYWYQQALGQGPEFLTYFNYEAQPDKSGLPSDRFSAERPEGSISTLTIQRTEQRDSAMYRCASSWRGGLAGFYEQYFGPGTRLTVT.

This sequence joins TRBV24-1 and TRBJ2-5, with D possibly matching TRBD1 (6 bases). The V and J ends lost 4 bases and 3 bases respectively, with 8 bases between them. This CDR3 has 13 residues. The germline CDR1 and CDR2 sequences are KGHDR and SFDVKD. CDR3 sequence (DNA): TGTGCCACCAGTGACTGGACAGAAGAGACCCAGTACTTC. This encodes CATSDWTEETQYF.

The gene calls are TRBV24-1 and TRBJ2-1; possible D gene TRBD2, 7 bases. The CDR3 sequence is 16 residues long. Per the germline V gene, CDR1 is KGHDR and CDR2 is SFDVKD. Trimming took off 5 bases at V and 4 bases at J, with 17 bases between the two ends. CDR3 DNA: TGTGCCACCAGTGCTGGGGGGGCGATGAAATACAATGAGCAGTTCTTC. It is translated as CATSAGGAMKYNEQFF.

The chain employs TRBV2 and TRBJ1-1; D remains ambiguous. CDR1 and CDR2 (germline): SNHLY, FYNNEI. The CDR3 extends over 14 amino acids. The V end lost 7 bases, the J end lost 8 bases, and 20 bases lay between the germline ends. The CDR3: CASNTRDWAWEAFF. The CDR3 nucleotides read TGTGCCAGCAACACGAGGGATTGGGCTTGGGAAGCTTTCTTT.

This clonotype was counted a few times. This chain joins TRBV20-1 and TRBJ2-7; D might be TRBD2 (7 bases). CDR1 DFQATT and CDR2 SNEGSKA come from the germline V gene (reference sequence). The length of the CDR3 is 16 residues. The V end was cut by 1 base, the J end by 3 bases, with 19 bases between. CDR3 region: CSARVALTGGGYEQYF. CDR3 in DNA: TGCAGTGCTAGAGTCGCTCTCACGGGGGGCGGCTACGAGCAGTACTTC.

This clonotype was picked up a small number of times. The rearrangement uses TRBV20-1 and TRBJ2-7, with D tentatively TRBD2 (5 bases). Per the germline V gene, CDR1 is DFQATT and CDR2 is SNEGSKA (reference sequence). The V and J ends lost 7 bases and 3 bases respectively, with 19 bases between them. The CDR3 length is 14 residues. The CDR3 loop reads CSVPPGIADYEQYF. As DNA, the CDR3 is TGCAGTGTCCCGCCGGGGATAGCAGACTACGAGCAGTACTTC.

V usage is TRBV15 and J usage is TRBJ2-1; the match to TRBD2 covers 7 bases. In germline, CDR1 is LNHNV, CDR2 YYDKDF (reference sequence). After removal of 5 bases from V and 2 bases from J, the junction contained 9 bases not matched to a gene. There are 16 residues in the CDR3. The CDR3 protein is CATSDPGLIAYNEQFF. In DNA form, the CDR3 reads TGTGCCACCAGCGATCCGGGACTAATAGCCTACAATGAGCAGTTCTTC. The whole variable domain, remainder taken from reference TRBV15 and TRBJ2-1, is DAMVIQNPRYQVTQFGKPVTLSCSQTLNHNVMYWYQQKSSQAPKLLFHYYDKDFNNEADTPDNFQSRRPNTSFCFLDIRSPGLGDTAMYLCATSDPGLIAYNEQFFGPGTRLTVL.

The chain has TRBV7-9 and TRBJ2-7; 9 bases agree with TRBD1. Germline V lookup: CDR1 SEHNR, CDR2 FQNEAQ (reference sequence). The length of the CDR3 is 15 residues. V was pared by 0 bases and J by 2 bases, with 2 bases of the junction left unmatched. CDR3 DNA sequence: TGTGCCAGCAGCTTAGCCGGGACAGGGCCCTACGAGCAGTACGTC. Residues: CASSLAGTGPYEQYV.

This clonotype has ten or more counts. This rearrangement joins TRBV9 to TRBJ2-4, with D hard to call. This CDR3 is 14 amino acids long. V was clipped by 3 bases and J by 1 base, with 8 bases between them. Germline lookup yields CDR1 SGDLS and CDR2 YYNGEE. Here the CDR3 DNA reads TGTGCCAGCAGCGCTGGCCCGGCCAAAAACATTCAGTACTTC. Translated: CASSAGPAKNIQYF.

This clonotype came up a few times. The chain couples TRBV29-1 to TRBJ2-2; D possibly matches TRBD1 or TRBD2 (5 bases each). This CDR3 is 13 amino acids long. Deletions cut 4 bases from V and 7 bases from J, with 13 bases between. Germline lookup yields CDR1 SQVTM and CDR2 ANQGSEA. The chain's CDR3 is CSVVGAWGGELFF. CDR3 nucleotides: TGCAGCGTTGTCGGGGCCTGGGGCGGGGAGCTGTTTTTT.

This clonotype showed up many times. J is TRBJ2-3 and V is TRBV3-1; 8 nucleotides agree with TRBD1. Looked up from germline, CDR1 is LGHDT and CDR2 is YNNKEL (reference sequence). The CDR3 consists of 17 residues. The J segment lost 2 bases and the V segment lost 7 bases, leaving 14 bases of the junction unmatched. The CDR3 spells CASTNGLRTGNTDTQYF. CDR3 nucleotide sequence: TGTGCCAGCACGAACGGACTCCGGACAGGGAACACAGATACGCAGTATTTT.

The chain uses TRBV7-6 and TRBJ2-4, with D possibly TRBD1 on 8 matching bases. Trimming removed 5 bases at V and 3 bases at J, with 20 bases between. This CDR3 is 17 amino acids long. Germline CDR1 reads SGHVS; CDR2 reads FNYEAQ. This chain's CDR3 is CASSPSGTGRNKNIQYF. The CDR3, as DNA: TGTGCCAGCAGCCCCAGCGGGACAGGAAGAAACAAAAACATTCAGTACTTC.

This chain links TRBV27 with TRBJ2-5; 7 bases are shared with TRBD2. Germline V CDR1 and CDR2: MNHEY, SMNVEV (reference sequence). This CDR3 comprises 18 residues. V lost 5 bases, J lost 2 bases, and 17 bases stayed unmatched. As DNA, the CDR3 is TGTGCCAGCAGTCCCCCTACTCAAGCGGGAAGGAAACAAGAGACCCAGTACTTC. Protein product: CASSPPTQAGRKQETQYF.

This clonotype came up many times. The CDR3 loop reads CASSVPGQQETQYF. For the CDR3, the DNA is TGTGCCAGCAGCGTCCCGGGACAACAAGAGACCCAGTACTTC. This chain connects TRBV7-9 to TRBJ2-5, with D possibly being TRBD1 (6 bases). The CDR3 is 14 residues long. The germline V gene encodes CDR1 SEHNR and CDR2 FQNEAQ (reference sequence). Trimming pared 5 bases from V and 2 bases from J, leaving 12 bases between. Filled out from reference TRBV7-9 and TRBJ2-5, the complete variable domain reads DTGVSQNPRHKITKRGQNVTFRCDPISEHNRLYWYRQTLGQGPEFLTYFQNEAQLEKSRLLSDRFSAERPKGSFSTLEIQRTEQGDSAMYLCASSVPGQQETQYFGPGTRLLVL.

This clonotype showed up just a few times. The CDR3 DNA sequence: TGCAGCGTTGAAGTCCCGTGGGCTAGCGGGAGTTTTGCCCCTCGCCGAGATACGCAGTATTTT. It yields the protein CSVEVPWASGSFAPRRDTQYF. The V call is TRBV29-1, the J call TRBJ2-3, with TRBD2 matching 10 bases. Germline V gene data show CDR1 as SQVTM and CDR2 as ANQGSEA. The CDR3 is made up of 21 amino acids. V was pared by 1 base and J by 5 bases, with 24 bases of the junction left unmatched.

Ten or more counts support this clonotype. V is TRBV7-8 and J is TRBJ2-7; D remains ambiguous. CDR3 length equals 16 residues. CDR1 and CDR2 (germline): SGHVS, FQNEAQ. Trimming cost V 1 base and J 0 bases, with 13 bases left between them. CDR3 residues: CASSLVAGASSYEQYV. DNA of the CDR3: TGTGCCAGCAGCTTAGTGGCAGGTGCGAGCTCCTACGAGCAGTACGTC.

There are a few counts of this clonotype. This chain joins TRBV7-9 and TRBJ1-2; D is perhaps TRBD1 (5 bases). The V end was cut by 7 bases, the J end by 4 bases, with 16 bases between. Germline V lookup: CDR1 SEHNR, CDR2 FQNEAQ (reference sequence). The CDR3 spans 14 residues. The CDR3 sequence is CASILPVTAYGYTF. CDR3 in DNA: TGTGCCAGCATCCTACCGGTGACAGCCTATGGCTACACCTTC.